This T cell receptor (beta chain) derives from a study of post-analysis software for immune sequencing data. Study details: The courses of disease that were included comprised relapsing-remitting, secondary progressive and progressive-relapsing multiple sclerosis.

Turning to this clonotype: Antigen: not known.

Germline values: CDR1 MGHRA, CDR2 YSYEKL. The CDR3 runs to 18 residues. V trimming: 1 base; J trimming: 3 bases; junction bases outside the gene matches: 10. Study-wide points: There were about five TRBV segments more frequent in patients than controls, and TRBV5-6, TRBV5-1 and TRBV20-1 were among them. Strong same-batch co-clustering of samples appeared with F measure clustering. Significantly lower normalized Chao1 diversity was found in patients with multiple sclerosis relative to controls.

Unique molecular identifiers were built into the TCR beta cDNA libraries. Between roughly 1 and 11 million T cells gave rise to around 500,000 cDNA molecules. TCRdb called the PCR reads again in MiXCR, with one record for every CDR3 protein. The data contain about 820,000 distinct CDR3 sequences, 53% of them seen just once; the ten biggest clones take up 4.6%. The source is a girl aged 10 to 17 with multiple sclerosis. The source material was blood. The V gene is TRBV4-1, the J gene TRBJ2-3, with 10 positions matching TRBD2. The CDR3 loop reads CASSQVGLAGVRTDTQYF. CDR3 DNA sequence: TGCGCCAGCAGCCAAGTAGGCCTAGCGGGAGTCAGGACAGATACGCAGTATTTT.